These 27 T cell receptor beta chains share one sample of origin, sequenced in a study of glioma-infiltrating T cells. Amplification of TCR alpha and beta CDR3 regions from RNA used iRepertoire nested multiplex PCR. TCRdb reprocessed the multiplex PCR reads with MiXCR, giving one entry per CDR3 protein. The sample contains 160,000 or so distinct CDR3 sequences, about 46% of which appear only once. The sample was glioma tissue, nonneoplastic brain tissue, or PBMCs (not recorded which). The receptors come from a human donor with low-grade glioma or glioblastoma, undergoing nonglioma brain surgery, or in good health (not recorded which).

V is TRBV5-1 and J is TRBJ2-5; tentatively, D is TRBD1 (5 bases). The V and J ends lost 4 bases and 5 bases respectively, with 12 bases between them. The CDR3 extends over 13 amino acids. Germline V gene sequence: CDR1 SGHRS, CDR2 YFSETQ. As DNA, the CDR3 is TGCGCCAGCAGCCCCGACAGCATCGAGACCCAGTACTTC. The encoded protein is CASSPDSIETQYF.

Points on this clonotype: A read error is possible here, since a much larger clone lies one base away. The chain couples TRBV27 to TRBJ2-7; D might be TRBD1 or TRBD2, each matching 5 bases. The germline V gene encodes CDR1 MNHEY and CDR2 SMNVEV (reference sequence). The CDR3 runs to 15 residues. The CDR3: CASSFVGDVPYQQYF. The CDR3 DNA sequence: TGTGCCAGCAGTTTCGTTGGGGACGTACCCTACCAGCAGTACTTC.

Note on this clonotype: This sequence may be a read error, since a much larger clone differs from it by one base. J is TRBJ1-1 and V is TRBV10-3; TRBD1 might be the D (5 bases). The germline V gene encodes CDR1 ENHRY and CDR2 SYGVKD. The CDR3 consists of 13 residues. The CDR3 loop is CAINGGMNTKAFF. CDR3 nucleotides: TGTGCCATCAATGGGGGGATGAACACTAAAGCTTTCTTT.

As for this clonotype: The junction departs from germline at one end; a sequencing error may be responsible. This sequence joins TRBV27 and TRBJ2-7; D is possibly TRBD1 (6 bases). The CDR3 length is 12 residues. In germline, CDR1 is MNHEY, CDR2 SMNVEV (reference sequence). The chain's CDR3 is CASGTGTYEKYF. CDR3 nucleotide sequence: TGTGCCAGCGGAACAGGGACCTACGAGAAGTACTTC.

Ten or more counts support this clonotype. The V and J genes are TRBV20-1 and TRBJ1-5; possible D gene TRBD1, 5 bases. Trimming left V 2 bases short and J 5 bases short, with 16 bases between. The germline gives CDR1 DFQATT, CDR2 SNEGSKA (reference sequence). The CDR3 has 15 amino acids. The CDR3 here is CSARWEGRGDQPQHF. For the CDR3, the DNA is TGCAGTGCTAGATGGGAGGGAAGAGGGGATCAGCCCCAGCATTTT.

This clonotype was found many times. The chain joins TRBV6-1 to TRBJ2-1; possible D gene TRBD2, 6 bases. Between the trimmed V and J ends, which lost 5 bases and 1 base, there was a span of 21 bases. Germline CDR1 is MNHNS and CDR2 is SASEGT. The CDR3 totals 18 residues. DNA for the CDR3: TGTGCCAGCAGTTGGACCTTTGGGGAGGCTGTTTCCTACAATGAGCAGTTCTTC. Translated: CASSWTFGEAVSYNEQFF.

At least ten counts were recorded for this clonotype. CDR3 in amino acids: CASTSGLYEQYF. The CDR3 nucleotides are TGTGCCAGCACTAGCGGGCTTTACGAGCAGTACTTC. The chain combines TRBV28 with TRBJ2-7; 8 bases are shared with TRBD2. This CDR3 region has 12 residues. Germline CDR1 MDHEN, CDR2 SYDVKM. The V gene end was trimmed by 7 bases and the J gene end by 4 bases; junction bases not matched to a gene: 3.

This clonotype has ten or more counts. This chain connects TRBV9 to TRBJ2-1; D is unclear. Trimming pared 1 base from V and 11 bases from J, leaving 16 bases between. The CDR3 is 14 amino acids. Germline lookup yields CDR1 SGDLS and CDR2 YYNGEE. The CDR3 nucleotides read TGTGCCAGCAGCGTACGGTCCTGTCCTTACAAGCAGTTCTTC. It codes for CASSVRSCPYKQFF.

This clonotype was found many times. This chain joins TRBV10-3 and TRBJ2-7; 9 bases are shared with TRBD1. CDR3 length equals 12 residues. Germline loops: CDR1 ENHRY, CDR2 SYGVKD. V lost 5 bases to trimming and J lost 5 bases; unmatched junction nucleotides: 1. CDR3 residues: CAISRQGDEQYF. The CDR3 nucleotides read TGTGCCATCAGTAGACAGGGGGACGAGCAGTACTTC.

Points on this clonotype: A much more abundant neighbour one base away suggests this may be a read error. The CDR3 sequence: CASSFTGAGAGDTKYF. The CDR3 coding sequence is TGTGCCAGCAGCTTCACGGGTGCGGGAGCGGGAGATACGAAGTATTTT. The V and J genes are TRBV6-4 and TRBJ2-3, with 8 bases aligning to TRBD2. The CDR3 length is 16 residues. Germline V lookup: CDR1 MRHNA, CDR2 SNTAGT.

The chain carries TRBV20-1 and TRBJ2-4; TRBD1 aligns across 8 bases. The CDR3 covers 15 residues. CDR1 DFQATT and CDR2 SNEGSKA come from the germline V gene (reference sequence). The CDR3 here is CSVRTGQDAKNIQYF. The CDR3 bases are TGCAGCGTTCGGACGGGACAGGATGCCAAAAACATTCAGTACTTC.

This clonotype appeared a few times. V usage is TRBV2 and J usage is TRBJ1-1; maybe TRBD1 (5 bases). This CDR3 spans 14 amino acids. Between the trimmed V and J ends, which lost 0 bases and 6 bases, there was a span of 11 bases. The germline V gene encodes CDR1 SNHLY and CDR2 FYNNEI. The CDR3 sequence: CASSEARGRAEAFF. The CDR3 DNA reads as TGTGCCAGCAGTGAAGCGAGGGGTCGCGCTGAAGCTTTCTTT.

The V call is TRBV3-1, the J call TRBJ2-1; possibly TRBD2 for D (5 bases). This CDR3 contains 14 residues. Germline V gives CDR1 LGHDT, CDR2 YNNKEL (reference sequence). Trimming removed 0 bases at V and 7 bases at J, with 10 bases between. CDR3 region: CASSQDPSRNEQFF. In DNA, the CDR3 is TGTGCCAGCAGCCAAGATCCTAGCCGGAATGAGCAGTTCTTC.

In its sample, this clonotype was seen many times. The chain carries TRBV25-1 and TRBJ2-5; 10 nucleotides align to TRBD1. Per germline, CDR1 MGHDK and CDR2 SYGVNS. After removal of 6 bases from V and 3 bases from J, the junction contained 4 bases not matched to a gene. This CDR3 region has 14 residues. The DNA for the CDR3 is TGTGCCAGCAGCGACAGGGGGCTAGAAGAGACCCAGTACTTC. Translated: CASSDRGLEETQYF.

This clonotype was recorded many times. The CDR3: CASSEAGQGRSYTF. Here the CDR3 DNA reads TGTGCCAGCAGTGAGGCGGGACAGGGTCGAAGCTACACCTTC. The rearrangement uses TRBV6-1 and TRBJ1-2, with 9 bases matching TRBD1. Trimming took 3 bases from V and 9 from J; bases not matched to a gene: 8. The CDR3 extends over 14 amino acids. The germline V gene encodes CDR1 MNHNS and CDR2 SASEGT.

The chain combines TRBV28 with TRBJ2-7, with unresolved D. The CDR3 sequence is 9 residues long. Trimming removed 8 bases from V and 7 bases from J, with 6 bases in between. From germline, CDR1 is MDHEN and CDR2 SYDVKM. The CDR3 DNA reads as TGTGCCAGCGGCCTGGAGCAGTACTTC. Translating gives CASGLEQYF.

The sample holds many counts of this clonotype. V is TRBV6-1 and J is TRBJ2-1, with D possibly TRBD2 on 5 matching bases. Germline V gene lookup returns CDR1 MNHNS and CDR2 SASEGT. The CDR3 has 13 amino acids. Trimming took off 6 bases at V and 4 bases at J, with 10 bases between the two ends. The CDR3 sequence: CASRLSGYNEQFF. The CDR3 DNA reads as TGTGCCAGCAGATTGAGCGGTTACAATGAGCAGTTCTTC.

The DNA of the CDR3 is TGCAGCGCTACCTACTCGGGACAGGGGGGCGAGCAGTACTTC. This translates into CSATYSGQGGEQYF. The chain uses TRBV29-1 and TRBJ2-7; the match to TRBD1 covers 11 bases. This CDR3 is built from 14 residues. Per germline, CDR1 SQVTM and CDR2 ANQGSEA. Losses at the gene ends were 7 bases for V and 6 bases for J; bases not matched to a gene: 11.

This clonotype was recorded a few times. The chain recombines TRBV29-1 with TRBJ2-1; 8 nucleotides agree with TRBD2. The CDR3 contains 14 residues. Per germline, CDR1 SQVTM and CDR2 ANQGSEA. This CDR3 is CTTGGTTTYNEQFF. Written as DNA, the CDR3 is TGCACTACGGGGGGGACAACCACCTACAATGAGCAGTTCTTC.

This clonotype was observed many times. This chain uses TRBV20-1 with TRBJ2-7, with 7 bases identical to TRBD2. Germline CDR1 DFQATT, CDR2 SNEGSKA (reference sequence). This CDR3 spans 13 amino acids. V was pared by 5 bases and J by 5 bases, with 9 bases of the junction left unmatched. The CDR3 here is CSAPQAGMDEQYF. The CDR3 DNA reads as TGCAGTGCTCCACAAGCGGGAATGGACGAGCAGTACTTC.

Written as DNA, the CDR3 is TGTGCCAGAAACAAGCAGCTACGCGGTGATGAGCAGTTCTTC. It specifies CARNKQLRGDEQFF. V gene TRBV28 combines with J gene TRBJ2-1, with D unresolved. Between the trimmed V and J ends, which lost 9 bases and 8 bases, there was a span of 20 bases. CDR3 size: 14 residues. Germline loops: CDR1 MDHEN, CDR2 SYDVKM.

The gene calls are TRBV6-5 and TRBJ2-5; no firm D call. This CDR3 is 15 amino acids long. The germline gives CDR1 MNHEY, CDR2 SVGAGI. Trimming stripped 4 bases from V and 12 bases from J, with 24 bases between. The CDR3 loop reads CASSSLEALQESEYF. Here the CDR3 DNA reads TGTGCCAGCAGTTCGTTAGAGGCCCTACAAGAGTCCGAGTACTTC.

The count of this clonotype is one. A much more abundant neighbour one base away suggests this may be a read error. The chain's CDR3 is CSASVPDTDQYYGYTF. For the CDR3, the DNA is TGCAGTGCTAGCGTCCCGGACACAGATCAATACTATGGCTACACCTTC. V usage is TRBV20-1 and J usage is TRBJ1-2; D is possibly TRBD1 (5 bases). Germline values: CDR1 DFQATT, CDR2 SNEGSKA (reference sequence). The CDR3 is 16 residues long. Trimming pared 3 bases from V and 3 bases from J, leaving 20 bases between.

This clonotype was recorded a few times. This chain connects TRBV19 to TRBJ2-1; 8 positions agree with TRBD2. In germline, CDR1 is LNHDA, CDR2 SQIVND (reference sequence). This CDR3 is 17 amino acids long. The J segment lost 6 bases and the V segment lost 0 bases, leaving 10 bases of the junction unmatched. The CDR3 sequence: CASSIELRTSRANEQFF. The CDR3 DNA follows: TGTGCCAGTAGTATAGAGCTACGGACTAGCAGGGCCAATGAGCAGTTCTTC.

This chain joins TRBV2 and TRBJ2-7, with 8 nucleotides matching TRBD2. The CDR3 loop spans 12 amino acids. The germline V gene has CDR1 SNHLY and CDR2 FYNNEI. J lost 3 bases, V lost 11 bases, and 6 bases had no gene match. The CDR3 coding sequence is TGTGCCCACGGTAGCGGGGACTACGAGCAGTACTTC. Its translation is CAHGSGDYEQYF.

The chain links TRBV9 to TRBJ2-5; no reliable D call. Trimming removed 0 bases at V and 3 bases at J, with 12 bases between. CDR3 size: 15 residues. In germline, CDR1 is SGDLS, CDR2 YYNGEE. CDR3 loop: CASSVGQASKETQYF. The DNA for the CDR3 is TGTGCCAGCAGCGTAGGGCAGGCTTCCAAAGAGACCCAGTACTTC. The full variable domain, in which reference TRBV9 and TRBJ2-5 provide the parts outside the CDR3, is DSGVTQTPKHLITATGQRVTLRCSPRSGDLSVYWYQQSLDQGLQFLIQYYNGEERAKGNILERFSAQQFPDLHSELNLSSLELGDSALYFCASSVGQASKETQYFGPGTRLLVL.

This clonotype was detected only a few times. V and J are TRBV29-1 and TRBJ2-3; D is ambiguous. Trimming cost V 1 base and J 2 bases, with 7 bases left between them. Per the germline V gene, CDR1 is SQVTM and CDR2 is ANQGSEA. This CDR3 spans 13 amino acids. The CDR3 nucleotides are TGCAGCGTTGAAGTGGGGTCCACAGATACGCAGTATTTT. Translation gives CSVEVGSTDTQYF.